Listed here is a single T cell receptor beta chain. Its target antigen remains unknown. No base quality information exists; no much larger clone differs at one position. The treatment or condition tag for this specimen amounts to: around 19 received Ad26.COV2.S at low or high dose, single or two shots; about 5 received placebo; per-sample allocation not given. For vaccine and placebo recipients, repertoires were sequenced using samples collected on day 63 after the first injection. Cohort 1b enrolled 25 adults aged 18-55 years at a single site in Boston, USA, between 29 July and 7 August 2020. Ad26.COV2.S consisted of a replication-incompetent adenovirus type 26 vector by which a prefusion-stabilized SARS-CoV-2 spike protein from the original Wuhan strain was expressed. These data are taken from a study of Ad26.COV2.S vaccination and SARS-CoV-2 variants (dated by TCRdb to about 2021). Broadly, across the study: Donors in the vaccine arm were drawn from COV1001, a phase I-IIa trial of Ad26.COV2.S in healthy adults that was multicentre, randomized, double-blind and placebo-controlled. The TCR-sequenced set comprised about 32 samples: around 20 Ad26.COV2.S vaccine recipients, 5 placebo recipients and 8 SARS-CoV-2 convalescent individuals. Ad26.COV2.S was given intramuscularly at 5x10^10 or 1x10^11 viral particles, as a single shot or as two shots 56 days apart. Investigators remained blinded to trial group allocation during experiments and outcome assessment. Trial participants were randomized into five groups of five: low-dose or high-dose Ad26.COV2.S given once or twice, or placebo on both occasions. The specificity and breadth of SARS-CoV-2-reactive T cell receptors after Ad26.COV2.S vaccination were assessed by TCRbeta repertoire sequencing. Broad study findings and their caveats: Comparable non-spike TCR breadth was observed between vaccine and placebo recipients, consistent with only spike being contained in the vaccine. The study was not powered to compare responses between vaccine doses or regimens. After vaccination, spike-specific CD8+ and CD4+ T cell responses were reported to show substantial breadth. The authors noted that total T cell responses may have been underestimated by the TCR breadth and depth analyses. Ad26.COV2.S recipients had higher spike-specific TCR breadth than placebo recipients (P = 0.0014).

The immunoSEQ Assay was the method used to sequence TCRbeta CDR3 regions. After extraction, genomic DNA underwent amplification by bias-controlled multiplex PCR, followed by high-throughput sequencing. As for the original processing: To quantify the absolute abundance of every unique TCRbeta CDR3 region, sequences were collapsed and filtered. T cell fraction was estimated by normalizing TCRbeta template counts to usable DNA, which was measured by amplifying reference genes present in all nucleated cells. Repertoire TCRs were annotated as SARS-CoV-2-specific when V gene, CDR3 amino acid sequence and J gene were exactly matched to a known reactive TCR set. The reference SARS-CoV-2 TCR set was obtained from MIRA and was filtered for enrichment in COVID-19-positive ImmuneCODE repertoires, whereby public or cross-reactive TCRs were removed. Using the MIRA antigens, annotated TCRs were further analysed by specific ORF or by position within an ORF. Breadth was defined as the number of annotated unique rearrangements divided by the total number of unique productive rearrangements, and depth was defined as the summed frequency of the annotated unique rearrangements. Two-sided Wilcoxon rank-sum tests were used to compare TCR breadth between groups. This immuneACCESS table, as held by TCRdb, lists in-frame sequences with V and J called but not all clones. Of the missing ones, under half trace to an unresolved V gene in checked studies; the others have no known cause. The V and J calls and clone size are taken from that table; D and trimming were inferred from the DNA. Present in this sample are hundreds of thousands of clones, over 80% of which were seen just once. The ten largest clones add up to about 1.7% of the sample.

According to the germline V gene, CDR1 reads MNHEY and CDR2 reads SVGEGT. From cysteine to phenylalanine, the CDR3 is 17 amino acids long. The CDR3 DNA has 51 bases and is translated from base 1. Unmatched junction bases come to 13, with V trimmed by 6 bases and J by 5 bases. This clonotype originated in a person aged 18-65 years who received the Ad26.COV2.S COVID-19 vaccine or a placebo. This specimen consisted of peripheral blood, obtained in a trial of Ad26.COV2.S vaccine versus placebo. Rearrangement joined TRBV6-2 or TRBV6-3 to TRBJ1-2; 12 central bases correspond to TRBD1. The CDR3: CASSGSGTGGWIYGYTF. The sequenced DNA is TGTGCCAGCAGCGGATCCGGGACAGGGGGCTGGATTTATGGCTACACCTTC.